This TCR beta chain was identified during a study of spatial heterogeneity in lung cancer. On the study more broadly: A unique TCR and UMI combination showed up more than ten times in raw reads, on average.

Findings of the study overall: Expanded tumor TCRs that were ubiquitous appeared in blood more at resection than follow-up.

Time point here: sample taken at primary tumor resection. The study sequenced unsorted whole RNA from tumor, nontumor lung or frozen PBMC. More than 70 TRACERx patients with early, untreated non-small cell lung cancer donated samples. In regard to this clonotype: Its target is unknown.

V was shortened by 1 base and J by 5 bases, with 6 bases between the two germline ends. The CDR3 loop spans 13 amino acids. Germline-derived CDR1 and CDR2 are SGHTA and FQGNSA. Every TCR cDNA molecule carried a tag that served as a unique molecular identifier. Each CDR3 protein is one row after TCRdb ran MiXCR on the 5' RACE reads. The sample contains around 13,000 distinct CDR3 sequences, 14% of which appear only once. Sequencing was performed on PBMCs, taken at surgery. The chain employs TRBV7-2 and TRBJ2-1, with D unclear. This receptor was identified in a male donor with early-stage non-small cell lung cancer. CDR3 DNA: TGTGCCAGCAGCTTAGTCGGTGACAATGAGCAGTTCTTC. Translating it yields CASSLVGDNEQFF.